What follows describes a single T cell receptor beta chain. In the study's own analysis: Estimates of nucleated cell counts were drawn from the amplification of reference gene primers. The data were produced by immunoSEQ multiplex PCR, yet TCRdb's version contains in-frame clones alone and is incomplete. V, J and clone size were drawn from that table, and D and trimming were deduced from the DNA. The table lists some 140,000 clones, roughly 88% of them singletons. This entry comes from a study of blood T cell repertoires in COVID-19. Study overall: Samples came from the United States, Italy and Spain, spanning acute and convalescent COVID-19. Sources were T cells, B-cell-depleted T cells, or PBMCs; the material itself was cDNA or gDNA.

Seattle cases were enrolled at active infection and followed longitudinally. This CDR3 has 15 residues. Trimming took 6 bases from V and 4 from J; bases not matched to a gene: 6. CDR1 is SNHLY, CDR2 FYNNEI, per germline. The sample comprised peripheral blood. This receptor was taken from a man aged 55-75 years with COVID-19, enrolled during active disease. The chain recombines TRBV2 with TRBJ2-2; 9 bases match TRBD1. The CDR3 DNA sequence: TGTGCCAGCAGGCTACAGGGGGCGGCCACCGGGGAGCTGTTTTTT. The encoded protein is CASRLQGAATGELFF.